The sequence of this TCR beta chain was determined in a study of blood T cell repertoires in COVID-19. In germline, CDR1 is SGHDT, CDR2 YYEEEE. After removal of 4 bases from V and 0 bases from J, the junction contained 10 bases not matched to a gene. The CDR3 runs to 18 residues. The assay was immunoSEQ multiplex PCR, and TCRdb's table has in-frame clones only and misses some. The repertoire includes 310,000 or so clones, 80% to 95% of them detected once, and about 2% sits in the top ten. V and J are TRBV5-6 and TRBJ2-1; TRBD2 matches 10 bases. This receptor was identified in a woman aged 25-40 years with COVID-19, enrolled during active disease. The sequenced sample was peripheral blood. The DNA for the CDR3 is TGTGCCAGCAGCCCCGGGCTAGCGGGGGTGAGCTCCTACAATGAGCAGTTCTTC. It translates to CASSPGLAGVSSYNEQFF.